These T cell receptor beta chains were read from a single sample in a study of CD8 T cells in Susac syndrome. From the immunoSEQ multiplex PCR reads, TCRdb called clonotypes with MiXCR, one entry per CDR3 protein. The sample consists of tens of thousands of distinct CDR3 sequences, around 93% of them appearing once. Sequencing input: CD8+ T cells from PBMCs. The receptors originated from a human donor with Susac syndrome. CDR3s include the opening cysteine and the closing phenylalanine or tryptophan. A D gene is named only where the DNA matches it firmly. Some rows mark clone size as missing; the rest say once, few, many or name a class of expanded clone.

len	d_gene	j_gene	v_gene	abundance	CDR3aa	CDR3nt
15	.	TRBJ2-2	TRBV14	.	CASSREGNDPGELFF	TGTGCCAGCAGTCGAGAAGGAAATGATCCCGGGGAGCTGTTTTTT
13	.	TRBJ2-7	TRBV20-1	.	CSARDVSYGQQYF	TGCAGTGCTAGAGACGTATCCTACGGGCAGCAGTACTTC
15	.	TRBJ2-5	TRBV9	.	CASSAGRPGSETQYF	TGTGCCAGCAGCGCCGGGCGCCCTGGGTCGGAGACCCAGTACTTC
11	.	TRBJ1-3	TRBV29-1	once	CSVEVQDTIYF	TGCAGCGTTGAAGTCCAGGACACCATATATTTT
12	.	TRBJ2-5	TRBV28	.	CASSSRGETQYF	TGTGCCAGCAGTTCCAGGGGTGAGACCCAGTACTTC
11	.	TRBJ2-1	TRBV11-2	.	CASSLGEEQFF	TGTGCCAGCAGCTTAGGGGAGGAGCAGTTCTTC
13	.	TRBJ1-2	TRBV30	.	CAWSVRAVHGYTF	TGTGCCTGGAGTGTACGGGCAGTCCATGGCTACACCTTC
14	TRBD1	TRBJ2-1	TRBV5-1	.	CASSSDREVNEQFF	TGCGCCAGCAGTTCCGACAGGGAAGTCAATGAGCAGTTCTTC
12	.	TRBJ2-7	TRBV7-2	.	CASSPRVGEQYF	TGTGCCAGCAGCCCAAGGGTGGGCGAGCAGTACTTC
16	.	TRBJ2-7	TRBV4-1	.	CASSWTTGTSTYEQYF	TGCGCCAGCAGCTGGACGACCGGGACTTCCACCTACGAGCAGTACTTC
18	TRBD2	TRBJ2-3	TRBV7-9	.	CASSPRGHGGGAVDTQYF	TGTGCCAGCAGCCCGAGGGGTCACGGCGGGGGGGCGGTAGATACGCAGTATTTT
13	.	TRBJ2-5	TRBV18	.	CASSPQNKETQYF	TGTGCCAGCTCACCACAAAACAAAGAGACCCAGTACTTC
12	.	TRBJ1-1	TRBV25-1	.	CASSVQNTEAFF	TGTGCCAGCAGTGTTCAGAACACTGAAGCTTTCTTT
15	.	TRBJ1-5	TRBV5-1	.	CASSLDGRDGQPQHF	TGCGCCAGCAGCTTGGATGGTAGGGATGGGCAGCCCCAGCATTTT
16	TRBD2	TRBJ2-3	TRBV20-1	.	CSATETSGASWDTQYF	TGCAGTGCTACAGAGACTAGCGGGGCTTCATGGGATACGCAGTATTTT
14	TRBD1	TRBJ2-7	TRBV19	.	CATGWDRDANEQYF	TGTGCCACCGGTTGGGACAGGGATGCGAACGAGCAGTACTTC
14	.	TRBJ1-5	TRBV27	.	CASSLSLLTQPQHF	TGTGCCAGCAGTTTATCACTCCTGACCCAGCCCCAGCATTTT
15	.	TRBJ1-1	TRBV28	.	CASSFERGIGTEAFF	TGTGCCAGCAGTTTCGAGAGGGGGATCGGCACTGAAGCTTTCTTT
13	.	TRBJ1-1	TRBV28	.	CASRRSTGTEAFF	TGTGCCAGCAGGCGATCGACGGGCACTGAAGCTTTCTTT
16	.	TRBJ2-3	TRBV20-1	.	CSAREGAGTLTDTQYF	TGCAGTGCTAGAGAGGGAGCGGGGACACTCACAGATACGCAGTATTTT
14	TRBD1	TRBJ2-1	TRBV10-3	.	CAIGGDRAYNEQFF	TGTGCCATCGGCGGGGACAGGGCCTACAATGAGCAGTTCTTC
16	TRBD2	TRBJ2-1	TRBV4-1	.	CASSQMGTSGRNEQFF	TGCGCCAGCAGCCAAATGGGAACTAGCGGGAGGAATGAGCAGTTCTTC
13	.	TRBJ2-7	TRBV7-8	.	CASSLEETYEQYF	TGTGCCAGCAGCTTAGAGGAGACCTACGAGCAGTACTTC
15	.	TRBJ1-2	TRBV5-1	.	CASSLDQGPLGGYTF	TGCGCCAGCAGCTTGGATCAGGGCCCCCTTGGTGGCTACACCTTC
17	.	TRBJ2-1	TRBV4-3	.	CASTQEARSFLHGEQFF	TGCGCCAGCACCCAAGAAGCCCGTTCCTTCCTACATGGGGAGCAGTTCTTC
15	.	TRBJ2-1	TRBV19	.	CASSRASRPSNEQFF	TGTGCCAGTAGTAGGGCTAGCCGACCAAGTAATGAGCAGTTCTTC
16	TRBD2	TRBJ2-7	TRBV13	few	CASSERTSGKRYEQYF	TGTGCCAGCAGCGAGCGGACTAGCGGGAAAAGGTACGAGCAGTACTTC
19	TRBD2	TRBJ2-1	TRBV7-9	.	CASSPLSAGIGTRDNEQFF	TGTGCCAGCAGCCCACTCTCAGCGGGGATTGGGACTCGGGACAATGAGCAGTTCTTC
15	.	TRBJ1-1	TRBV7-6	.	CASSQPGYMNTEAFF	TGTGCCAGCAGCCAACCAGGGTACATGAACACTGAAGCTTTCTTT